Sequencing of this T cell receptor (beta chain) was carried out in a study of CD8+CD57+ T cells in acquired aplastic anemia. Using genomic DNA as the template, TCR beta VDJ and CDR3 profiling was carried out. In TCRdb, the reads were re-called with MiXCR into one record per CDR3 protein. The data hold 120,000 or so distinct CDR3 sequences, with about 40% observed a single time. CD8+CD57+ cell expansion, shown by flow cytometry, had occurred in the patients selected for sequencing. Severe acquired aplastic anemia affected all patients. The CDR3 totals 16 residues. V was trimmed by 3 bases and J by 4 bases, leaving 19 bases between them. Germline CDR1 reads SGHAT; CDR2 reads FQNNGV.

This receptor was taken from a human donor with aplastic anemia. The chain is built from TRBV11-2 and TRBJ2-7; D gene ambiguous. Sequenced input: sorted CD4+, CD8+, or CD8+CD57+ T cells (not recorded which) from PBMCs. The CDR3 DNA is TGTGCCAGCAGCTTTAGCCGGGCCCCCTCCGTTTACGAGCAGTACTTC. Residues: CASSFSRAPSVYEQYF.